One sample yielded the 15 T cell receptor beta chains listed below, sequenced in a study of cytomegalovirus exposure and HLA in healthy donors. PCR used 60 Vbeta primers and 13 Jbeta primers. The data were produced by immunoSEQ multiplex PCR, yet TCRdb's version contains in-frame clones alone and is incomplete. Here the sample spans under 120,000 clones, around three quarters being singletons. Source material: PBMCs. The receptor source for this set is a female donor in good health and CMV-seropositive.

The V gene is TRBV10-2, the J gene TRBJ2-3, with 7 bases lining up with TRBD1. There are 14 residues in the CDR3. Trimming cost V 3 bases and J 8 bases; bases outside gene matches: 8. CDR1 is WSHSY and CDR2 is SAAADI in the germline V gene. The CDR3 sequence is CASSDDPGGSTQYF. As DNA, the CDR3 is TGCGCCAGCAGTGATGACCCAGGGGGTTCTACGCAGTATTTT.

The V gene is TRBV2, the J gene TRBJ2-4; 10 nucleotides agree with TRBD2. V was clipped by 7 bases and J by 4 bases; unmatched bases: 16. CDR3 length: 18 residues. Germline lookup yields CDR1 SNHLY and CDR2 FYNNEI. The CDR3 is CASTPGLAGGLKKNIQYF. CDR3 coding DNA: TGTGCCAGCACCCCAGGCTTAGCGGGGGGCCTCAAGAAAAACATTCAGTACTTC.

CDR3 protein: CASSIGTSGAGEQFF. The CDR3 region has the DNA TGTGCCAGCAGCATCGGGACTAGCGGCGCCGGGGAGCAGTTCTTC. This rearrangement joins TRBV5-4 to TRBJ2-1; 11 bases are shared with TRBD2. CDR3 size: 15 residues. Germline values: CDR1 SGHNT, CDR2 YYREEE (reference sequence). J lost 10 bases, V lost 4 bases, and 10 bases had no gene match.

The chain uses TRBV4-3 and TRBJ1-1; a possible D gene is TRBD1 (5 bases). The CDR3 extends over 15 amino acids. Germline CDR1 and CDR2: LGHNA and YSLEER. V was clipped by 0 bases and J by 4 bases, with 12 bases between them. CDR3 amino acids: CASSQDRQGSTEAFF. The CDR3 nucleotides are TGCGCCAGCAGCCAAGATCGGCAGGGAAGCACTGAAGCTTTCTTT.

The chain has TRBV27 and TRBJ1-5; D is perhaps TRBD1 (5 bases). The CDR3 is 15 residues long. The V gene's germline CDR1 is MNHEY and CDR2 SMNVEV (reference sequence). Trimming removed 8 bases at V and 9 bases at J, with 23 bases between. CDR3: CASPPRRQGTGPQHF. DNA of the CDR3: TGTGCCAGCCCACCCCGGAGACAAGGCACAGGGCCCCAGCATTTT.

The CDR3 region has the DNA TGTGCCAGCAGCTTCCCAGTTGAGGCAGATACGCAGTATTTT. Its translation is CASSFPVEADTQYF. The gene calls are TRBV7-9 and TRBJ2-3; D remains unclear. CDR3 length: 14 amino acids. Trimming shortened V by 3 bases and J by 4 bases, and 11 bases separated the two germline ends. Looked up from germline, CDR1 is SEHNR and CDR2 is FQNEAQ (reference sequence).

This chain links TRBV10-2 with TRBJ1-5; 10 nucleotides match TRBD1. The CDR3 runs 15 residues. In germline, CDR1 is WSHSY, CDR2 SAAADI. V lost 6 bases to trimming and J lost 0 bases; unmatched junction nucleotides: 2. The CDR3 nucleotides are TGCGCCAGCAGGACAGGGGGCACTAGCAATCAGCCCCAGCATTTT. Protein sequence: CASRTGGTSNQPQHF.

V gene TRBV29-1 combines with J gene TRBJ1-5, with a weak D call TRBD1 (5 bases). Per the germline V gene, CDR1 is SQVTM and CDR2 is ANQGSEA. This CDR3 comprises 13 residues. The V end was cut by 7 bases, the J end by 4 bases, with 14 bases between. The CDR3 reads CSASGQGNQPQHF. In nucleotides, the CDR3 is TGCAGCGCCTCAGGGCAGGGAAATCAGCCCCAGCATTTT.

The rearrangement joins TRBV9 to TRBJ2-2, with D possibly TRBD2 on 6 matching bases. V was cut by 3 bases and J by 6 bases, with 9 bases left in between. Germline-derived CDR1 and CDR2 are SGDLS and YYNGEE. The CDR3 covers 13 residues. CDR3 sequence: CASSASVAGELFF. The CDR3 region has the DNA TGTGCCAGCAGCGCTAGCGTAGCCGGGGAGCTGTTTTTT. The full variable domain, rest sourced from reference TRBV9 and TRBJ2-2, is DSGVTQTPKHLITATGQRVTLRCSPRSGDLSVYWYQQSLDQGLQFLIQYYNGEERAKGNILERFSAQQFPDLHSELNLSSLELGDSALYFCASSASVAGELFFGEGSRLTVL.

This clone was recorded a few times. The rearrangement joins TRBV11-2 to TRBJ1-3, with 8 bases fitting TRBD1. The CDR3 is 14 amino acids. CDR1 SGHAT and CDR2 FQNNGV come from the germline V gene. Trimming cost V 5 bases and J 2 bases; bases outside gene matches: 2. CDR3: CASSKTGAGNTIYF. The CDR3 DNA follows: TGTGCCAGCAGCAAGACAGGGGCTGGAAACACCATATATTTT.

The chain uses TRBV30 and TRBJ2-7; D is ambiguous. The germline V gene encodes CDR1 GTSNPN and CDR2 SVGIG (reference sequence). The germline V and J ends were trimmed by 0 bases and 0 bases, with 12 bases remaining between them. This CDR3 contains 15 residues. The CDR3 region is CAWSVPGVSSYEQYF. The CDR3 DNA reads TGTGCCTGGAGTGTCCCAGGCGTCAGCTCCTACGAGCAGTACTTC.

This clone is a singleton in its sample. The same CDR3 also results from other DNA sequences found in this sample. The chain joins TRBV29-1 to TRBJ2-1, with 7 bases lining up with TRBD2. Germline CDR1 SQVTM, CDR2 ANQGSEA. The junction had 1 base not matched to a gene; V was cut back by 4 bases and J by 4 bases. This CDR3 spans 12 amino acids. Written as DNA, the CDR3 is TGCAGCGTTGGCGGGGGATACAATGAGCAGTTCTTC. Translating it yields CSVGGGYNEQFF.

V gene TRBV28 combines with J gene TRBJ2-6; 14 positions agree with TRBD2. CDR3 length: 20 amino acids. Germline CDR1 is MDHEN and CDR2 is SYDVKM. After removal of 5 bases from V and 2 bases from J, the junction contained 11 bases not matched to a gene. CDR3 sequence: CASSPLPGLAGGAGANVLTF. The CDR3 nucleotides are TGTGCCAGCAGTCCACTCCCCGGACTAGCGGGAGGTGCTGGGGCCAACGTCCTGACTTTC.

V usage is TRBV2 and J usage is TRBJ1-5; 9 nucleotides agree with TRBD1. The trim removed 6 bases at V and 7 bases at J, leaving 7 bases unmatched. The CDR3 length is 14 residues. Germline lookup yields CDR1 SNHLY and CDR2 FYNNEI. The CDR3 DNA sequence: TGTGCCAGCAGCCGGACAGGGGTGGACCAGCCCCAGCATTTT. It encodes CASSRTGVDQPQHF. Based on the CDR3 plus reference TRBV2 and TRBJ1-5, the full variable domain is EPEVTQTPSHQVTQMGQEVILRCVPISNHLYFYWYRQILGQKVEFLVSFYNNEISEKSEIFDDQFSVERPDGSNFTLKIRSTKLEDSAMYFCASSRTGVDQPQHFGDGTRLSIL.

This rearrangement joins TRBV28 to TRBJ2-5; 9 nucleotides match TRBD2. V was pared by 8 bases and J by 8 bases, with 12 bases of the junction left unmatched. The CDR3 loop spans 14 amino acids. The germline gives CDR1 MDHEN, CDR2 SYDVKM. The DNA for the CDR3 is TGTGCCAGCGAACCGGGACTAGCTTTGGGAACCCAGTACTTC. As protein: CASEPGLALGTQYF. Full variable domain (missing parts from reference TRBV28 and TRBJ2-5): DVKVTQSSRYLVKRTGEKVFLECVQDMDHENMFWYRQDPGLGLRLIYFSYDVKMKEKGDIPEGYSVSREKKERFSLILESASTNQTSMYLCASEPGLALGTQYFGPGTRLLVL.